The 28 T cell receptor beta chains below come from one sample, sequenced in a study of cytomegalovirus exposure and HLA in healthy donors. Generated by immunoSEQ multiplex PCR, the TCRdb table keeps only in-frame clones and is missing some. The sample includes 350,000 or so clones, about nine tenths of them seen just once. Specimen: PBMCs. The receptors here all came from a woman younger than 35 in good health and CMV-seronegative.

The V and J genes are TRBV9 and TRBJ2-1, with D uncertain. The germline V gene has CDR1 SGDLS and CDR2 YYNGEE. The V end was cut by 4 bases, the J end by 3 bases, with 11 bases between. The CDR3 is made up of 14 amino acids. CDR3 DNA: TGTGCCAGCAGCCAAACCGACTTCTACAATGAGCAGTTCTTC. The encoded protein is CASSQTDFYNEQFF.

A word on this clone: Other DNA sequences in this specimen translate into the identical CDR3. The DNA for the CDR3 is TGCGCCAGCAGCTTGGGACAGGGTAACAATGAGCAGTTCTTC. This translates into CASSLGQGNNEQFF. The chain recombines TRBV5-1 with TRBJ2-1; 7 nucleotides match TRBD1. The CDR3 runs to 14 residues. After removal of 0 bases from V and 5 bases from J, the junction contained 2 bases not matched to a gene. Germline assignment: CDR1 SGHRS and CDR2 YFSETQ. The whole variable domain, remainder taken from reference TRBV5-1 and TRBJ2-1, is KAGVTQTPRYLIKTRGQQVTLSCSPISGHRSVSWYQQTPGQGLQFLFEYFSETQRNKGNFPGRFSGRQFSNSRSEMNVSTLELGDSALYLCASSLGQGNNEQFFGPGTRLTVL.

The V and J genes are TRBV30 and TRBJ1-1; 9 bases line up with TRBD1. V lost 2 bases and J lost 7; bases outside the gene matches: 5. The CDR3 runs to 13 residues. CDR1 and CDR2 (germline): GTSNPN, SVGIG (reference sequence). This chain's CDR3 is CAWSTGTGNEAFF. In DNA form, the CDR3 reads TGTGCCTGGAGTACCGGGACAGGGAATGAAGCTTTCTTT.

The V gene is TRBV7-2, the J gene TRBJ1-2, with TRBD1 matching over 12 bases. CDR3 length: 15 amino acids. Germline loops: CDR1 SGHTA, CDR2 FQGNSA. V trimming: 5 bases; J trimming: 8 bases; junction bases outside the gene matches: 9. The CDR3 region has the DNA TGTGCCAGCAGCCTCGTAACCGGGACAGGGGGCGGCTACACCTTC. Encoded protein: CASSLVTGTGGGYTF.

The gene calls are TRBV6-4 and TRBJ1-1; D perhaps matches TRBD1 (5 bases). The V gene lost 4 bases and the J gene lost 7 bases, with 7 bases spanning the gap. Looked up from germline, CDR1 is MRHNA and CDR2 is SNTAGT. The CDR3 is made up of 11 amino acids. In DNA, the CDR3 is TGTGCCAGCAGTGGGGGGGATGAAGCTTTCTTT. Encoded protein: CASSGGDEAFF.

V and J are TRBV28 and TRBJ2-7; D not certain. Germline CDR1 and CDR2: MDHEN and SYDVKM. V gave up 7 bases and J gave up 5 bases, with 18 bases separating them. This CDR3 spans 14 amino acids. CDR3 in amino acids: CASTLTRFKNEQYF. The CDR3, as DNA: TGTGCCAGCACTCTCACCCGGTTTAAGAACGAGCAGTACTTC.

The chain couples TRBV2 to TRBJ1-1, with unresolved D. V was shortened by 2 bases and J by 3 bases, with 7 bases between the two germline ends. CDR1 is SNHLY and CDR2 is FYNNEI in the germline V gene. The CDR3 is 13 residues long. CDR3: CASSENGDTEAFF. The CDR3 DNA sequence: TGTGCCAGCAGTGAAAACGGGGACACTGAAGCTTTCTTT. The full variable domain, completed using reference TRBV2 and TRBJ1-1, is EPEVTQTPSHQVTQMGQEVILRCVPISNHLYFYWYRQILGQKVEFLVSFYNNEISEKSEIFDDQFSVERPDGSNFTLKIRSTKLEDSAMYFCASSENGDTEAFFGQGTRLTVV.

The V call is TRBV28, the J call TRBJ1-2; a possible D gene is TRBD1 (5 bases). Germline V gene data show CDR1 as MDHEN and CDR2 as SYDVKM. This CDR3 spans 14 amino acids. V lost 6 bases, J lost 7 bases, and 18 bases lay in between. The CDR3 here is CASRPLRGGPGYTF. In nucleotides, the CDR3 is TGTGCCAGCAGGCCCCTCCGGGGGGGTCCTGGCTACACCTTC.

The chain carries TRBV2 and TRBJ2-1, with 9 bases aligning to TRBD2. Germline V lookup: CDR1 SNHLY, CDR2 FYNNEI. The ends lost 6 bases at V and 8 bases at J; junction bases unmatched: 11. The CDR3 has 15 residues. The CDR3 region has the DNA TGTGCCAGCAGCCCCATCTCGGCGGGAGGGTATGAGCAGTTCTTC. Encoded protein: CASSPISAGGYEQFF.

This CDR3 is CASRTAPGQGAADTQYF. The DNA of the CDR3 is TGCGCCAGCAGAACCGCACCGGGACAGGGGGCCGCAGATACGCAGTATTTT. V and J are TRBV5-1 and TRBJ2-3; 12 bases line up with TRBD1. Germline V gives CDR1 SGHRS, CDR2 YFSETQ. V lost 5 bases to trimming and J lost 4 bases; unmatched junction nucleotides: 11. The CDR3 is 17 amino acids.

The chain combines TRBV6-5 with TRBJ2-1; D remains ambiguous. Germline V gives CDR1 MNHEY, CDR2 SVGAGI. The V end was cut by 0 bases, the J end by 7 bases, with 7 bases between. The CDR3 spans 13 residues. CDR3 sequence reads: CASSYSRSNEQFF. The CDR3 coding sequence is TGTGCCAGCAGTTACTCGAGGTCTAATGAGCAGTTCTTC.

The J gene is TRBJ2-7, the V gene TRBV4-1, with 7 positions matching TRBD2. Germline V gene data show CDR1 as MGHRA and CDR2 as YSYEKL. V shed 0 bases and J 5 bases; nucleotides not matched to a gene: 10. The CDR3 length is 16 residues. The chain's CDR3 is CASSQDHKRGGHEQYF. Here the CDR3 DNA reads TGCGCCAGCAGCCAAGATCATAAGCGGGGAGGGCACGAGCAGTACTTC.

This chain connects TRBV9 to TRBJ1-2; the D gene is possibly TRBD1 (6 bases). CDR1 and CDR2 from the germline V gene are SGDLS and YYNGEE. CDR3 size: 14 residues. V shed 1 base and J shed 2 bases, with 9 bases lying between them. Here the CDR3 reads CASSVSGANYGYTF. The CDR3 DNA reads TGTGCCAGCAGCGTATCAGGGGCGAACTATGGCTACACCTTC.

CDR3 DNA sequence: TGCGCCAGCAGCCGCCAAGGAGGAGGGCCTGGAGACATTCAGTACTTC. This sequence encodes CASSRQGGGPGDIQYF. V is TRBV4-3 and J is TRBJ2-4; tentatively, D is TRBD2 (6 bases). This CDR3 is built from 16 residues. CDR1 is LGHNA and CDR2 is YSLEER in the germline V gene. Trimming took 4 bases from V and 8 from J, leaving 21 bases between them.

The chain employs TRBV15 and TRBJ1-1, with 10 bases that match TRBD1. Trimming at V came to 7 bases and at J to 5 bases, leaving 4 bases not matched to a gene. Germline CDR1 and CDR2: LNHNV and YYDKDF (reference sequence). CDR3 size: 13 residues. CDR3 in amino acids: CATNDRGHTEAFF. The CDR3, as DNA: TGTGCCACCAATGACAGGGGGCATACTGAAGCTTTCTTT.

The rearrangement uses TRBV29-1 and TRBJ1-5; TRBD1 might be the D (6 bases). V was pared by 4 bases and J by 9 bases, with 13 bases between. From germline, CDR1 is SQVTM and CDR2 ANQGSEA. The CDR3 sequence is 12 residues long. The CDR3 is CSVGTAEGPQHF. In nucleotides, the CDR3 is TGCAGCGTTGGGACAGCCGAAGGGCCCCAGCATTTT.

This clone was seen a handful of times. This chain links TRBV30 with TRBJ1-5; no definite D call. V lost 3 bases and J 2 bases, leaving 8 bases between the germline ends. The CDR3 has 13 residues. Germline V gene lookup returns CDR1 GTSNPN and CDR2 SVGIG (reference sequence). CDR3 coding DNA: TGTGCCTGGAGCGGCGGGGGCAATCAGCCCCAGCATTTT. Protein product: CAWSGGGNQPQHF. The variable domain in full, completed from reference TRBV30 and TRBJ1-5, reads SQTIHQWPATLVQPVGSPLSLECTVEGTSNPNLYWYRQAAGRGLQLLFYSVGIGQISSEVPQNLSASRPQDRQFILSSKKLLLSDSGFYLCAWSGGGNQPQHFGDGTRLSIL.

The chain carries TRBV7-8 and TRBJ1-4; no definite D call. CDR3 length: 17 residues. Trimming removed 3 bases at V and 7 bases at J, with 21 bases between. Germline V lookup: CDR1 SGHVS, CDR2 FQNEAQ. CDR3 residues: CASSLYAGSEGGEKLFF. For the CDR3, the DNA is TGTGCCAGCAGCTTGTACGCCGGGTCGGAGGGAGGTGAAAAACTGTTTTTT.

The chain uses TRBV2 and TRBJ2-1, with 14 bases fitting TRBD2. The germline V gene has CDR1 SNHLY and CDR2 FYNNEI. V was pared by 6 bases and J by 12 bases, with 7 bases of the junction left unmatched. The CDR3 runs to 14 residues. The CDR3 DNA is TGTGCCAGCAGACCCGGGACTAGCGGGAGTGGGCAGTTCTTC. It translates to CASRPGTSGSGQFF.

The chain employs TRBV19 and TRBJ1-1, with 7 nucleotides matching TRBD1. The CDR3 is made up of 15 amino acids. V lost 5 bases to trimming and J lost 1 base; unmatched junction nucleotides: 7. Germline V gene data show CDR1 as LNHDA and CDR2 as SQIVND (reference sequence). The CDR3 region is CASSQSGQQNTEAFF. DNA of the CDR3: TGTGCCAGTAGTCAATCGGGACAGCAGAACACTGAAGCTTTCTTT.

V is TRBV4-3 and J is TRBJ2-3, with 8 bases that match TRBD2. The V gene's germline CDR1 is LGHNA and CDR2 YSLEER. The CDR3 is 15 residues long. J lost 2 bases, V lost 1 base, and 2 bases had no gene match. The CDR3 region has the DNA TGCGCCAGCAGCCAAGCTAGCGGGTTCACAGATACGCAGTATTTT. It encodes CASSQASGFTDTQYF.

This clone was recorded once. The gene calls are TRBV6-5 and TRBJ2-7; 10 bases fit TRBD1. V shed 4 bases, J shed 2 bases, and the junction held 2 bases outside the gene matches. The V gene's germline CDR1 is MNHEY and CDR2 SVGAGI. This CDR3 has 14 residues. The CDR3 protein is CASSSDRGAYEQYF. The CDR3 DNA is TGTGCCAGCAGTTCGGACAGGGGGGCCTACGAGCAGTACTTC.

The chain has TRBV5-6 and TRBJ2-7; TRBD2 agrees at 8 bases. Germline CDR1 SGHDT, CDR2 YYEEEE. Trimming cost V 1 base and J 2 bases; bases outside gene matches: 5. The CDR3 has 15 residues. The CDR3 nucleotides read TGTGCCAGCAGCTTGTCCGGGAGGGCCGCCTACGAGCAGTACTTC. It translates to CASSLSGRAAYEQYF.

The chain is built from TRBV27 and TRBJ1-5; 7 bases map to TRBD1. The CDR3 is 13 residues long. The trim removed 6 bases at V and 5 bases at J, leaving 4 bases unmatched. The germline V gene encodes CDR1 MNHEY and CDR2 SMNVEV (reference sequence). For the CDR3, the DNA is TGTGCCAGCAGCGGACAGGTTGATCAGCCCCAGCATTTT. Protein: CASSGQVDQPQHF.

About this clone itself: This same CDR3 is encoded by further DNA sequences in the sample. The chain combines TRBV6-5 with TRBJ2-5, with D maybe TRBD1 (7 bases). CDR1 MNHEY and CDR2 SVGAGI come from the germline V gene. There are 14 residues in the CDR3. Between the trimmed V and J ends, which lost 2 bases and 5 bases, there was a span of 12 bases. The CDR3 coding sequence is TGTGCCAGCAGTTACGGGGCAGGGGGGGAGACCCAGTACTTC. Its translation: CASSYGAGGETQYF.

The chain recombines TRBV10-3 with TRBJ2-1, with D uncertain. V was shortened by 5 bases and J by 0 bases, with 14 bases between the two germline ends. CDR1 is ENHRY, CDR2 SYGVKD, per germline. CDR3 size: 16 residues. CDR3 nucleotide sequence: TGTGCCATCAGTCCCGACCTCCGGAGCTCCTACAATGAGCAGTTCTTC. This translates into CAISPDLRSSYNEQFF.

The V gene is TRBV5-1, the J gene TRBJ2-5, with TRBD1 matching 8 bases. The CDR3 length is 16 residues. Trimming at V came to 0 bases and at J to 1 base, leaving 5 bases not matched to a gene. Germline V lookup: CDR1 SGHRS, CDR2 YFSETQ. Written as DNA, the CDR3 is TGCGCCAGCAGCTTGGCATTGACAGGGGCCCAAGAGACCCAGTACTTC. The encoded protein is CASSLALTGAQETQYF.

The gene calls are TRBV18 and TRBJ1-1, with a tentative D call TRBD1 (6 bases). Germline CDR1 reads KGHSH; CDR2 reads LQKENI. V was trimmed by 4 bases and J by 4 bases, leaving 10 bases between them. The CDR3 is 13 residues long. The CDR3 spells CASSLGGVTEAFF. The CDR3 region has the DNA TGTGCCAGCTCACTTGGGGGCGTCACTGAAGCTTTCTTT.